The entry that follows covers one T cell receptor beta chain sequence. What it binds is unknown. Use of 60 Vbeta and 13 Jbeta primers characterized the PCR. In the source study's methods: Later work found approximately 87 million unique TCR beta chains, with roughly 11 million shared. Assay used: immunoSEQ multiplex PCR; TCRdb lists only in-frame clones, some missing. V, J and clone size derive from that table, while D and trimming were established from the DNA sequence. The table includes around 130,000 clones, over 80% detected once. Trimming took 5 bases from V and 1 from J; bases not matched to a gene: 10. The CDR3 runs 16 residues. Germline loops: CDR1 LNHDA, CDR2 SQIVND (reference sequence). The data belong to a study of cytomegalovirus exposure and HLA in healthy donors. General study results and limits: Specificity of three CMV-associated chains for CMV antigens was verified in vitro.

This chain uses TRBV19 with TRBJ1-1; 7 nucleotides agree with TRBD1. Sequencing was carried out using PBMCs. The TCR sequence derives from a man aged 25-40 years in good health and CMV-seronegative. The CDR3 DNA sequence: TGTGCCAGTAGTTTACGACAGGGATTTAGGAACACTGAAGCTTTCTTT. It is translated as CASSLRQGFRNTEAFF.